This T cell receptor (beta chain) was observed in a study of cytomegalovirus exposure and HLA in healthy donors. General study points: In an earlier analysis, productive rearrangement rates for most beta V segments clustered near 87% or 30%. According to reports, the classifier identified cytomegalovirus status with high specificity and sensitivity.

This PCR relied on a set of 60 Vbeta primers and 13 Jbeta primers. TCRdb keeps only in-frame clones here, not all; method: immunoSEQ multiplex PCR. The table lists 100,000 to 150,000 clones. As regards this clone: What it binds is unknown.

The V gene's germline CDR1 is MNHNS and CDR2 SASEGT. J was trimmed by 5 bases and V by 2 bases; bases with no gene match: 7. The CDR3 runs to 16 residues. V and J are TRBV6-1 and TRBJ2-1; 9 bases map to TRBD2. The TCR comes from a man younger than 35 in good health and CMV-seronegative. Specimen: PBMCs. The CDR3 sequence is CASSEHGGGADNEQFF. The DNA of the CDR3 is TGTGCCAGCAGTGAACACGGCGGGGGGGCCGACAATGAGCAGTTCTTC.